A selection of T cell receptor beta chains follows, all from one sample in a study of T-cell memory formation after mild COVID-19. Each CDR3 protein is one row after TCRdb ran MiXCR on the 5' RACE reads. This table holds hundreds of thousands of distinct CDR3 sequences, 20% to 30% found once. The sample was PBMCs or a T cell subset sorted from them (not recorded which). Receptors were obtained from an adult woman who had mild COVID-19 (a few samples of this study predate the infection). Cell type and time point are not known. Each CDR3 is given with its conserved first and last residue. Fields, in order: V gene, D gene, J gene, clone size, CDR3 protein, CDR3 DNA. The D gene is left open where the match is weak. Size tells how often a clone was seen (once, few, many) or the class of an expanded clone, and some rows leave it out.

TRBV4-1,.,TRBJ2-7,.,CASSQDSRDAEQYF,TGCGCCAGCAGCCAAGATTCGCGAGACGCCGAGCAGTACTTC
TRBV27,.,TRBJ2-7,.,CASSLMVGSEQYF,TGTGCCAGCAGTTTAATGGTGGGTTCCGAGCAGTACTTC
TRBV7-9,TRBD1,TRBJ2-7,few,CASSSKQGAQYEQYF,TGTGCCAGCAGCTCAAAACAGGGGGCACAGTACGAGCAGTACTTC
TRBV6-5,TRBD2,TRBJ2-1,few,CASSPTSGEDKQQFF,TGTGCCAGCAGTCCGACTAGCGGAGAAGATAAGCAGCAGTTCTTC
TRBV2,TRBD2,TRBJ2-3,few,CASSEPLGQAGAGDTQYF,TGTGCCAGCAGTGAACCCCTTGGGCAAGCGGGGGCGGGAGATACGCAGTATTTT
TRBV5-1,.,TRBJ1-3,.,CASSLDRPGNTIYF,TGCGCCAGCAGCTTGGACAGACCTGGAAACACCATATATTTT
TRBV12-3/TRBV12-4,.,TRBJ1-1,many,CASSFSANTEAFF,TGTGCCAGCAGTTTTTCGGCGAACACTGAAGCTTTCTTT
TRBV12-3/TRBV12-4,.,TRBJ2-7,few,CASSSGLYGAFREQYF,TGTGCCAGCAGCTCAGGACTGTATGGAGCTTTCCGCGAGCAGTACTTC
TRBV6-2/TRBV6-3,TRBD1,TRBJ2-7,few,CASSYFQPGQGPQYF,TGTGCCAGCAGTTACTTTCAACCGGGACAGGGACCGCAGTACTTC
TRBV6-2/TRBV6-3,TRBD2,TRBJ2-1,.,CASSQGLERDSEKFF,TGTGCCAGCAGTCAAGGGCTGGAGCGGGATTCCGAAAAGTTCTTC
TRBV4-1,.,TRBJ2-7,.,CASSQGLTASYEQYF,TGCGCCAGCAGCCAAGGCTTGACAGCCTCCTACGAGCAGTACTTC
TRBV20-1,.,TRBJ2-7,.,CSASLFPSYEQYF,TGCAGTGCTAGCCTTTTTCCGTCCTACGAGCAGTACTTC
TRBV7-9,.,TRBJ1-2,once,CASSLVGDPSRMSYTF,TGTGCCAGCAGCTTAGTGGGAGACCCGAGCCGTATGAGCTACACCTTC
TRBV29-1,.,TRBJ2-7,.,CSVYSSEAYEQYF,TGCAGCGTATACTCTAGCGAGGCCTACGAGCAGTACTTC
TRBV21-1,.,TRBJ2-5,.,CASSPCGGVVETQYF,TGTGCCAGCAGCCCCTGTGGGGGGGTGGTGGAGACCCAGTACTTC
TRBV5-1,.,TRBJ2-3,few,CASSLEHGDAAQYF,TGCGCCAGCAGCTTGGAACACGGCGATGCGGCGCAGTATTTT
TRBV12-3/TRBV12-4,TRBD2,TRBJ2-1,few,CASIFRGLAGARSYNEQFF,TGTGCCAGCATCTTTCGGGGACTAGCGGGAGCCCGCTCCTACAATGAGCAGTTCTTC
TRBV12-3/TRBV12-4,.,TRBJ2-1,many,CASSFEGNEQFF,TGTGCCAGCAGTTTTGAGGGCAATGAGCAGTTCTTC
TRBV12-3/TRBV12-4,TRBD1,TRBJ2-6,.,CASRIQGAGANVLTF,TGTGCCAGCAGGATACAGGGGGCTGGGGCCAACGTCCTGACTTTC
TRBV7-6,TRBD2,TRBJ2-5,few,CASSQSGGEFETQYF,TGTGCCAGCAGCCAAAGCGGGGGGGAATTTGAGACCCAGTACTTC
TRBV6-5,.,TRBJ2-7,few,CATGGSGAYEQYF,TGTGCCACAGGGGGGTCAGGGGCCTACGAGCAGTACTTC
TRBV7-2,.,TRBJ2-1,.,CASSLGSMTRSEQFF,TGTGCCAGCAGCTTAGGATCTATGACGAGGAGTGAGCAGTTCTTC
TRBV7-2,.,TRBJ1-1,few,CASRLDYTEAFF,TGTGCCAGCAGGCTTGATTACACTGAAGCTTTCTTT
TRBV7-2,TRBD1,TRBJ1-4,.,CASSLLTGVEKLFF,TGTGCCAGCAGCTTGCTGACAGGGGTCGAAAAACTGTTTTTT
TRBV6-5,TRBD1,TRBJ2-7,.,CASSYLAGGRDEQYF,TGTGCCAGCAGTTATTTGGCAGGGGGCCGAGACGAGCAGTACTTC
TRBV4-3,.,TRBJ1-4,few,CASSQDSGATNEKLFF,TGCGCCAGCAGCCAAGATAGTGGCGCGACTAATGAAAAACTGTTTTTT